What follows are 29 T cell receptor beta chains derived from one specimen sequenced in a study of blood T cell repertoires in COVID-19 (dated by TCRdb to about 2020). Libraries were prepared through the immunoSEQ multiplex PCR assay. This immuneACCESS table, as held by TCRdb, lists in-frame sequences with V and J called but not all clones. Of the missing ones, under half trace to an unresolved V gene in checked studies; the others have no known cause. The sample table contains around 50,000 clones; only one count was recorded for 90% of them. The ten largest clones take up around 5% of the sample. The sequencing input was peripheral blood. The receptor set was obtained from a man in his 70s with acute or convalescent COVID-19.

The chain employs TRBV6-5 and TRBJ1-1; a possible D gene is TRBD1 (5 bases). The V gene's germline CDR1 is MNHEY and CDR2 SVGAGI. The CDR3 sequence is 15 residues long. V was shortened by 0 bases and J by 9 bases, with 17 bases between the two germline ends. DNA of the CDR3: TGTGCCAGCAGTTACTCTGGGCAGGGAGGCCTCAAAGCTTTCTTT. It specifies CASSYSGQGGLKAFF.

The gene calls are TRBV24-1 and TRBJ2-1, with 8 positions matching TRBD1. Trimming removed 4 bases from V and 6 bases from J; junction bases left unmatched: 7. From germline, CDR1 is KGHDR and CDR2 SFDVKD. The CDR3 runs to 15 residues. The CDR3 spells CATSDRTGSRNEQFF. DNA for the CDR3: TGTGCCACCAGTGACCGGACAGGGAGTCGCAATGAGCAGTTCTTC.

This chain connects TRBV25-1 to TRBJ1-2, with D tentatively TRBD1 (6 bases). The CDR3 has 14 residues. V was trimmed by 7 bases and J by 1 base, leaving 13 bases between them. Per the germline V gene, CDR1 is MGHDK and CDR2 is SYGVNS. The CDR3 sequence: CASKPGHLNYGYTF. The CDR3 nucleotides read TGTGCCAGCAAGCCGGGACACCTTAACTATGGCTACACCTTC.

V gene TRBV15 combines with J gene TRBJ1-5; D is perhaps TRBD1 (5 bases). This CDR3 has 15 amino acids. V was cut by 8 bases and J by 2 bases, with 16 bases left in between. CDR1 is LNHNV and CDR2 is YYDKDF in the germline V gene (reference sequence). CDR3 loop: CATSRDRNGNQPQHF. The CDR3 DNA is TGTGCCACCTCCAGGGATAGGAATGGCAATCAGCCCCAGCATTTT.

The chain joins TRBV15 to TRBJ1-2, with no clear D. The CDR3 has 17 residues. The V gene's germline CDR1 is LNHNV and CDR2 YYDKDF (reference sequence). Trimming took 0 bases from V and 4 from J, leaving 18 bases between them. Here the CDR3 reads CATSRDPKPRRGYGYTF. The CDR3 DNA is TGTGCCACCAGCAGAGACCCAAAACCGCGACGGGGCTATGGCTACACCTTC.

The CDR3 nucleotides are TGTGCCACCAGTGACCGAAGAGGTAACACCGGGGAGCTGTTTTTT. Translated: CATSDRRGNTGELFF. The rearrangement links TRBV24-1 to TRBJ2-2; no firm D call. In germline, CDR1 is KGHDR, CDR2 SFDVKD. Trimming cost V 4 bases and J 2 bases, with 10 bases left between them. This CDR3 contains 15 residues.

V gene TRBV9 combines with J gene TRBJ1-1, with unresolved D. The length of the CDR3 is 15 residues. V was pared by 0 bases and J by 3 bases, with 12 bases between. Germline V gives CDR1 SGDLS, CDR2 YYNGEE. The chain's CDR3 is CASSVVMGDHTEAFF. CDR3 in DNA: TGTGCCAGCAGCGTAGTCATGGGAGACCACACTGAAGCTTTCTTT.

This chain uses TRBV2 with TRBJ2-3, with 7 bases matching TRBD1. The CDR3 has 14 residues. CDR1 SNHLY and CDR2 FYNNEI come from the germline V gene. V dropped 7 bases and J dropped 3; count of bases not matched to a gene: 7. In DNA, the CDR3 is TGTGCCAGCACCCCCGGGACAGCGACAGATACGCAGTATTTT. Translation gives CASTPGTATDTQYF.

The chain is built from TRBV19 and TRBJ1-6; TRBD1 matches 9 bases. This CDR3 is built from 14 residues. Per germline, CDR1 LNHDA and CDR2 SQIVND (reference sequence). With 5 bases clipped from V and 9 bases from J, the junction kept 5 bases outside the gene matches. DNA of the CDR3: TGTGCCAGTAGTGTTACAGGGGGCGGTTCACCCCTCCACTTT. This gives the protein CASSVTGGGSPLHF.

The V gene is TRBV3-1 (or the pseudogene TRBV3-2), the J gene TRBJ1-1, with unresolved D. V shed 1 base and J shed 4 bases, with 10 bases lying between them. This CDR3 has 14 residues. CDR1 and CDR2 from the germline V gene are LGHDT and YNNKEL (reference sequence). The CDR3 DNA is TGTGCCAGCAGCCAAGGCACCGGGGTCACTGAAGCTTTCTTT. Its translation is CASSQGTGVTEAFF.

This clone was observed a single time. The chain has TRBV27 and TRBJ1-5; D remains ambiguous. CDR1 MNHEY and CDR2 SMNVEV come from the germline V gene (reference sequence). The CDR3 is 17 amino acids. V lost 2 bases and J 1 base, leaving 15 bases between the germline ends. This chain's CDR3 is CASSLKPGGGSNQPQHF. The CDR3 coding sequence is TGTGCCAGCAGTTTAAAGCCAGGCGGAGGGAGCAATCAGCCCCAGCATTTT.

The V gene is TRBV19, the J gene TRBJ1-2; D is ambiguous. The CDR3 spans 15 residues. V was trimmed by 7 bases and J by 1 base, leaving 16 bases between them. Germline CDR1 reads LNHDA; CDR2 reads SQIVND (reference sequence). The CDR3 nucleotides read TGTGCCAGTATTTTGAGCTCCACTATTAACTATGGCTACACCTTC. Its translation: CASILSSTINYGYTF.

The chain carries TRBV18 and TRBJ2-4; D not certain. Per the germline V gene, CDR1 is KGHSH and CDR2 is LQKENI. Trimming pared 0 bases from V and 8 bases from J, leaving 8 bases between. The CDR3 has 13 residues. The CDR3 is CASSPPSNDIQYF. CDR3 sequence (DNA): TGTGCCAGCTCACCACCAAGCAACGACATTCAGTACTTC.

This clone was found once. This chain joins TRBV14 and TRBJ2-7, with TRBD2 matching 11 bases. Germline trimming cut 4 bases from V and 2 bases from J; bases unmatched to any gene: 7. The CDR3 extends over 16 amino acids. Germline values: CDR1 SGHDN, CDR2 FVKESK. In nucleotides, the CDR3 is TGTGCCAGCAGCCTCAGACTAGCGGGGCACCCCTACGAGCAGTACTTC. Its translation is CASSLRLAGHPYEQYF. The full variable domain, in which reference TRBV14 and TRBJ2-7 provide the parts outside the CDR3, is EAGVTQFPSHSVIEKGQTVTLRCDPISGHDNLYWYRRVMGKEIKFLLHFVKESKQDESGMPNNRFLAERTGGTYSTLKVQPAELEDSGVYFCASSLRLAGHPYEQYFGPGTRLTVT.

This clone occurred once. The V and J genes are TRBV6-1 and TRBJ1-2, with 7 bases lining up with TRBD1. V gave up 0 bases and J gave up 7 bases; unmatched junction bases: 5. Germline values: CDR1 MNHNS, CDR2 SASEGT. CDR3 size: 14 residues. CDR3 in amino acids: CASSEAWTGGGYTF. The CDR3 DNA reads TGTGCCAGCAGTGAAGCCTGGACAGGAGGTGGCTACACCTTC.

This rearrangement joins TRBV3-1 (or the pseudogene TRBV3-2) to TRBJ2-3; 7 nucleotides line up with TRBD2. The germline CDR1 and CDR2 sequences are LGHDT and YNNKEL (reference sequence). This CDR3 is built from 16 residues. V shed 4 bases, J shed 4 bases, and the junction held 11 bases outside the gene matches. The CDR3: CASSPGRGRYADTQYF. CDR3 coding DNA: TGTGCCAGCAGCCCGGGGAGGGGCCGGTACGCAGATACGCAGTATTTT.

The V gene is TRBV10-1, the J gene TRBJ2-1; TRBD2 aligns across 7 bases. The CDR3 length is 14 residues. Looked up from germline, CDR1 is WNHNN and CDR2 is SYGVQD (reference sequence). The ends lost 6 bases at V and 6 bases at J; junction bases unmatched: 8. The CDR3 loop is CASRPVGGFNEQFF. CDR3 bases: TGCGCCAGCAGACCGGTGGGGGGGTTCAATGAGCAGTTCTTC.

The chain combines TRBV19 with TRBJ1-1; D remains unclear. Germline V CDR1 and CDR2: LNHDA, SQIVND (reference sequence). V was cut by 5 bases and J by 0 bases, with 10 bases left in between. The CDR3 is 14 amino acids. The CDR3, as DNA: TGTGCCAGTAGTCAAGGTACTATGAACACTGAAGCTTTCTTT. This gives the protein CASSQGTMNTEAFF.

The chain combines TRBV6-5 with TRBJ1-1, with D perhaps TRBD1 (6 bases). Germline V gives CDR1 MNHEY, CDR2 SVGAGI. The CDR3 sequence is 14 residues long. Trimming shortened V by 7 bases and J by 4 bases, and 16 bases separated the two germline ends. Here the CDR3 reads CASKAQTGFTEAFF. The CDR3 DNA reads as TGTGCCAGCAAAGCCCAAACAGGGTTCACTGAAGCTTTCTTT.

The chain couples TRBV19 to TRBJ1-6, with TRBD1 matching 8 bases. The CDR3 totals 14 residues. Germline-derived CDR1 and CDR2 are LNHDA and SQIVND (reference sequence). The J segment lost 7 bases and the V segment lost 9 bases, leaving 8 bases of the junction unmatched. The CDR3 DNA is TGTGCCAGCGGTCGTGGGACAGGCAATTCACCCCTCCACTTT. Its translation: CASGRGTGNSPLHF.

This clone turned up a few times. The chain combines TRBV19 with TRBJ1-5; perhaps TRBD1 as D (5 bases). CDR1 is LNHDA, CDR2 SQIVND, per germline (reference sequence). This CDR3 is 15 amino acids long. Trimming left V 5 bases short and J 0 bases short, with 11 bases between. CDR3 in DNA: TGTGCCAGTAGTCCGTCAGGGTTTAGCAATCAGCCCCAGCATTTT. Encoded protein: CASSPSGFSNQPQHF. The full variable domain, completed using reference TRBV19 and TRBJ1-5, is DGGITQSPKYLFRKEGQNVTLSCEQNLNHDAMYWYRQDPGQGLRLIYYSQIVNDFQKGDIAEGYSVSREKKESFPLTVTSAQKNPTAFYLCASSPSGFSNQPQHFGDGTRLSIL.

This clone was recorded a few times. This chain joins TRBV3-1 (or the pseudogene TRBV3-2) and TRBJ1-1; D unresolved. The CDR3 runs to 12 residues. Germline V lookup: CDR1 LGHDT, CDR2 YNNKEL (reference sequence). Trimming left V 7 bases short and J 4 bases short, with 10 bases between. The CDR3 DNA follows: TGTGCCAGCAAGATTATGAGCACTGAAGCTTTCTTT. Its translation: CASKIMSTEAFF.

This sequence joins TRBV18 and TRBJ1-6, with 9 bases lining up with TRBD1. The V gene's germline CDR1 is KGHSH and CDR2 LQKENI. J lost 7 bases, V lost 4 bases, and 2 bases had no gene match. The CDR3 is made up of 14 amino acids. Written as DNA, the CDR3 is TGTGCCAGCTCACGACAGGGGGACAATTCACCCCTCCACTTT. Protein sequence: CASSRQGDNSPLHF.

This clone has a single count. The chain is built from TRBV6-1 and TRBJ2-7; D is undetermined. Trimming shortened V by 3 bases and J by 3 bases, and 18 bases separated the two germline ends. Germline assignment: CDR1 MNHNS and CDR2 SASEGT. This CDR3 has 16 residues. CDR3 DNA sequence: TGTGCCAGCAGTGAGTATCAGACTGTAACCTACTACGAGCAGTACTTC. Amino acid sequence: CASSEYQTVTYYEQYF.

The gene calls are TRBV7-9 and TRBJ1-1; 9 bases agree with TRBD1. The CDR3 consists of 14 residues. V dropped 4 bases and J dropped 2; count of bases not matched to a gene: 2. In germline, CDR1 is SEHNR, CDR2 FQNEAQ (reference sequence). The CDR3 coding sequence is TGTGCCAGCAGCTGGGACAGGGTCAACACTGAAGCTTTCTTT. It is translated as CASSWDRVNTEAFF.

V usage is TRBV11-3 and J usage is TRBJ2-1; perhaps TRBD2 as D (6 bases). CDR3 size: 12 residues. CDR1 and CDR2 (germline): SGHNT, YENEEA. Trimming shortened V by 5 bases and J by 10 bases, and 12 bases separated the two germline ends. In nucleotides, the CDR3 is TGTGCCAGCAGCCCCCGGGGAGGAGAGCAGTTCTTC. The encoded protein is CASSPRGGEQFF.

Worth noting for this clone: The junction departs from germline at one end; a sequencing error may be responsible. The V gene is TRBV12-3 or TRBV12-4, the J gene TRBJ2-2, with D perhaps matching TRBD2 (6 bases). The CDR3 is 12 amino acids. Written as DNA, the CDR3 is TGTGCCAGCAGTTTCTTTCCCGGGGGGCTGTTTTTT. This encodes CASSFFPGGLFF.

The rearrangement uses TRBV5-6 and TRBJ1-6; TRBD1 is a possible D gene (5 bases). V lost 2 bases to trimming and J lost 5 bases, with 14 bases between them. This CDR3 comprises 16 residues. CDR1 and CDR2 from the germline V gene are SGHDT and YYEEEE. CDR3 in amino acids: CASSFGQARHNSPLHF. In DNA, the CDR3 is TGTGCCAGCAGCTTCGGACAAGCAAGACATAATTCACCCCTCCACTTT.

The chain joins TRBV3-1 (or the pseudogene TRBV3-2) to TRBJ2-4, with TRBD1 matching 10 bases. Germline V CDR1 and CDR2: LGHDT, YNNKEL (reference sequence). V gave up 3 bases and J gave up 11 bases; unmatched junction bases: 1. The CDR3 totals 12 residues. For the CDR3, the DNA is TGTGCCAGCAGCCAGGGGACAGGGGTTCAGTACTTC. It encodes CASSQGTGVQYF.